The clone carrying this T cell receptor beta chain came up many times. Its antigen is not known. Using its own MiXCR run on the 5' RACE reads, TCRdb lists one record per CDR3 protein. The top ten clones hold roughly 21% of a sample with about 17,000 distinct CDR3 sequences, roughly 3.2% of them seen once. These data are taken from a study of neurological immune-mediated disorders. Healthy controls comprised blood bank volunteers in Maryland, USA. Libraries from sorted cells used 1 million T cells (CD4+ or CD8+). The CDR3 contains 15 residues. CDR1 is DFQATT and CDR2 is SNEGSKA in the germline V gene (reference sequence). V was cut by 3 bases and J by 5 bases, with 19 bases left in between. Study conclusions and caveats: No sharing of CDR3 amino acid sequences was observed among expanded clones across subjects, suggesting private repertoires in all groups.

The material sequenced was CD8+ T cells from blood. J is TRBJ1-1 and V is TRBV20-1, with D unclear. This TCR was recovered from a woman between 40 and 55 years old in good health. CDR3 residues: CSASAGDPDGTEAFF. As DNA, the CDR3 is TGCAGTGCTAGCGCCGGGGATCCGGACGGGACTGAAGCTTTCTTT.